What follows is one T cell receptor beta chain and its context. This specimen belongs to a study of blood T cells in healthy people across ages. The CDR3 consists of 16 residues. From germline, CDR1 is SEHNR and CDR2 FQNEAQ (reference sequence). A second 7 to 11 cycle PCR used barcoded and J-beta primers. TCRdb re-analysed the 5' RACE reads in MiXCR, keeping a single row per CDR3 protein. The sample includes hundreds of thousands of distinct CDR3 sequences, less than 35% of them seen just once. The TCR comes from a woman aged 80 or over in good health. The chain carries TRBV7-9 and TRBJ2-5; D perhaps matches TRBD1 (7 bases). The closer fit of TRBJ2-7 to the DNA end suggests the J call may be wrong. The source material was blood. The chain's CDR3 is CASSLARARGDDEQYF. For the CDR3, the DNA is TGTGCCAGCAGCTTAGCGCGCGCCAGGGGGGACGACGAGCAGTACTTC.